The clone carrying this TCR beta chain was seen just once. V lost 5 bases, J lost 4 bases, and 14 bases lay in between. Germline values: CDR1 MNHNS, CDR2 SASEGT. CDR3 length: 14 amino acids. The primer mix had 60 Vbeta and 13 Jbeta primers. Assay: immunoSEQ multiplex PCR; the TCRdb copy retains only in-frame clones and omits some. The repertoire consists of roughly 180,000 clones, with approximately 78% occurring once and the leading ten covering approximately 13%. The data are from a study of cytomegalovirus exposure and HLA in healthy donors. Material: PBMCs. This sequence originates from a woman aged 45 to 65 in good health and CMV-seropositive. The genes are TRBV6-1 and TRBJ1-2; D perhaps matches TRBD1 (6 bases). The CDR3 loop reads CASSPRGRFYGYTF. CDR3 DNA: TGTGCCAGCAGTCCCAGGGGACGGTTCTATGGCTACACCTTC.